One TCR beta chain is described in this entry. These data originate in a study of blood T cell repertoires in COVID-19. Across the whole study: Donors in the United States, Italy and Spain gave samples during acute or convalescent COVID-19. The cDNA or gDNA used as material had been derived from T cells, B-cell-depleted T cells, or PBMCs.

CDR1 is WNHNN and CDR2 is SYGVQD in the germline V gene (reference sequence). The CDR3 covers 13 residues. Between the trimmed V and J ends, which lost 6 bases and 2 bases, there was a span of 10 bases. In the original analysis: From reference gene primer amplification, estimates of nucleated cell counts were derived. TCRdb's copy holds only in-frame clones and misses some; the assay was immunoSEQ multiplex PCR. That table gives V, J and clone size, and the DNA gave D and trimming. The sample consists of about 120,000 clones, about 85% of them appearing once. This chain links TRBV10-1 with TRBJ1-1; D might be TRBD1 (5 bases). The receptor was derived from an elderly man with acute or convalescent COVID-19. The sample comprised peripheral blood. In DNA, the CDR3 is TGCGCCAGCAGCCGGGGGGTTAACACTGAAGCTTTCTTT. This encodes CASSRGVNTEAFF.